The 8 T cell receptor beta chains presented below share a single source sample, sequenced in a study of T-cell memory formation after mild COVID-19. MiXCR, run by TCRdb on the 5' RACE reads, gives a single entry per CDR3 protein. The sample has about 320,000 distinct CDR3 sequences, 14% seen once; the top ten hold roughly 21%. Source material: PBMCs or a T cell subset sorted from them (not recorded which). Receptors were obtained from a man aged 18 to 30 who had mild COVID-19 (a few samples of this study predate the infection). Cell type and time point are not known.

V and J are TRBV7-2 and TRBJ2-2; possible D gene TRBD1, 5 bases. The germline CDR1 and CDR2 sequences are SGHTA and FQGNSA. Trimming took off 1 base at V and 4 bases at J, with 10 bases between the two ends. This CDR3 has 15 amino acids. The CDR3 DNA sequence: TGTGCCAGCAGCTTAGTTACAGGAGCCACCGGGGAGCTGTTTTTT. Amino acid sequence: CASSLVTGATGELFF.

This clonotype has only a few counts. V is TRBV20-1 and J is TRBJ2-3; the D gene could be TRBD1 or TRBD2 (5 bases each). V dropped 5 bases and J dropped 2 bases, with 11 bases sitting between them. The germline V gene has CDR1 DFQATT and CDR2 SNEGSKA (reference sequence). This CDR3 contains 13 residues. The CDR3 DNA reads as TGCAGTGCTGAGGTCGGGGCCACAGATACGCAGTATTTT. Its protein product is CSAEVGATDTQYF.

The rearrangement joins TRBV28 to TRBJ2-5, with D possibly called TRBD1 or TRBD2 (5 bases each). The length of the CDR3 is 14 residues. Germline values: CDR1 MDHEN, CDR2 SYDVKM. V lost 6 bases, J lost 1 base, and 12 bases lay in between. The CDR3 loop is CASRRQGTQETQYF. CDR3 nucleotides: TGTGCCAGCAGACGACAAGGGACCCAAGAGACCCAGTACTTC.

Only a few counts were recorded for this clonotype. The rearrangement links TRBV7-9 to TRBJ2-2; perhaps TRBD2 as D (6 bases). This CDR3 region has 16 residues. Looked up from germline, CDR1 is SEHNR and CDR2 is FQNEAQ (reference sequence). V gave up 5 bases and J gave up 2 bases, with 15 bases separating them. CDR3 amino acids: CASSPPSGLNTGELFF. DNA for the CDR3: TGTGCCAGCAGCCCACCTTCGGGACTCAACACCGGGGAGCTGTTTTTT. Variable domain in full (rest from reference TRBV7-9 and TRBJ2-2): DTGVSQNPRHKITKRGQNVTFRCDPISEHNRLYWYRQTLGQGPEFLTYFQNEAQLEKSRLLSDRFSAERPKGSFSTLEIQRTEQGDSAMYLCASSPPSGLNTGELFFGEGSRLTVL.

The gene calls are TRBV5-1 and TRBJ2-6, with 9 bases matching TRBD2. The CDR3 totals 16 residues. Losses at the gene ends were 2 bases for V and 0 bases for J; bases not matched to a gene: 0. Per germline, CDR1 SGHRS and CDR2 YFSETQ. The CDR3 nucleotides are TGCGCCAGCAGCTTACTAGCGGGCTCTGGGGCCAACGTCCTGACTTTC. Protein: CASSLLAGSGANVLTF.

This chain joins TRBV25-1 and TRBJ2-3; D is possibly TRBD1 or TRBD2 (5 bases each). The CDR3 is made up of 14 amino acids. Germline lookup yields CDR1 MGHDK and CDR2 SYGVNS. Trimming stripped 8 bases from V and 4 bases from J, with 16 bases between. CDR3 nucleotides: TGTGCCAGCTCCGGGACGCAAAACGCAGATACGCAGTATTTT. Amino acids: CASSGTQNADTQYF. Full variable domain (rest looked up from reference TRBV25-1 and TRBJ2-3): EADIYQTPRYLVIGTGKKITLECSQTMGHDKMYWYQQDPGMELHLIHYSYGVNSTEKGDLSSESTVSRIRTEHFPLTLESARPSHTSQYLCASSGTQNADTQYFGPGTRLTVL.

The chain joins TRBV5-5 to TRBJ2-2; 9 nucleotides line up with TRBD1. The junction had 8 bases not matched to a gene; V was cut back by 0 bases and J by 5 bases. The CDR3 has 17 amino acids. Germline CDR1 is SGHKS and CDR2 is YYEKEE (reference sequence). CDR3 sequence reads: CASSLAARDRVTGELFF. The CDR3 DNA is TGTGCCAGCAGCTTGGCCGCTCGGGACAGGGTGACCGGGGAGCTGTTTTTT.

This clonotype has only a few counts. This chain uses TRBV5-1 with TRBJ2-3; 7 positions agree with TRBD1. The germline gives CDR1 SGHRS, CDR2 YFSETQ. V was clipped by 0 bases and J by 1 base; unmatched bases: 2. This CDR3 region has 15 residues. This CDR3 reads CASSLDTGGTDTQYF. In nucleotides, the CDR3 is TGCGCCAGCAGCTTGGATACAGGGGGCACAGATACGCAGTATTTT. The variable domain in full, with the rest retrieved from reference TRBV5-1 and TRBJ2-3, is KAGVTQTPRYLIKTRGQQVTLSCSPISGHRSVSWYQQTPGQGLQFLFEYFSETQRNKGNFPGRFSGRQFSNSRSEMNVSTLELGDSALYLCASSLDTGGTDTQYFGPGTRLTVL.